A selection of T cell receptor beta chains follows, all from one sample in a study of cytomegalovirus exposure and HLA in healthy donors. Profiled with immunoSEQ multiplex PCR; TCRdb holds only in-frame clones, not every one. The data hold approximately 100,000 clones, with more than 70% observed a single time. The material sequenced was PBMCs. These receptors originate from a man aged 25 to 40 in good health and CMV-seronegative. Each CDR3 is given with its conserved first and last residue. The D gene is left open where the match is weak. The size of a clone is reported for some rows only, either as once, few or many, or as a class for expanded clones.

TRBJ2-2	.	.	TRBV5-1	CASSLATSNTGELFF	TGCGCCAGCAGCTTGGCCACTTCTAACACCGGGGAGCTGTTTTTT
TRBJ1-1	TRBD1	.	TRBV10-3	CAISPGQANTEAFF	TGTGCCATCAGTCCAGGACAGGCGAACACTGAAGCTTTCTTT
TRBJ2-5	.	.	TRBV28	CASLARRRETQYF	TGTGCCAGCTTAGCGAGGAGGCGGGAGACCCAGTACTTC
TRBJ1-1	TRBD1	few	TRBV7-3	CASSLEAGTGEAFF	TGTGCCAGCAGCTTAGAGGCCGGGACAGGGGAAGCTTTCTTT
TRBJ2-3	TRBD2	.	TRBV30	CAWSWRGGTDTQYF	TGTGCCTGGAGCTGGCGGGGGGGCACAGATACGCAGTATTTT
TRBJ1-1	TRBD1	.	TRBV28	CASRDRGGENTEAFF	TGTGCCAGCAGGGACAGGGGAGGGGAGAACACTGAAGCTTTCTTT
TRBJ2-7	TRBD1	.	TRBV6-1	CASSDLWTGITYEQYF	TGTGCCAGCAGTGACCTCTGGACAGGGATAACCTACGAGCAGTACTTC
TRBJ1-5	.	.	TRBV7-2	CASTSAGNQPQHF	TGTGCCAGCACCAGCGCAGGCAATCAGCCCCAGCATTTT
TRBJ1-1	TRBD1	.	TRBV6-5	CASSFRDRAEAFF	TGTGCCAGCAGTTTCCGGGACAGGGCAGAAGCTTTCTTT
TRBJ1-2	TRBD1	.	TRBV5-4	CASSSDRAGSGYTF	TGTGCCAGCAGTTCTGACAGGGCAGGCTCTGGCTACACCTTC
TRBJ1-1	TRBD1	.	TRBV6-6	CASSWGQKNTEAFF	TGTGCCAGCAGTTGGGGACAGAAGAACACTGAAGCTTTCTTT
TRBJ2-1	TRBD2	once	TRBV28	CASSRLAGGREQFF	TGTGCCAGCAGCCGACTAGCGGGGGGGCGGGAGCAGTTCTTC
TRBJ1-5	TRBD1	.	TRBV13	CASSLGQGRSNQPQHF	TGTGCCAGCAGCTTGGGACAGGGTAGAAGCAATCAGCCCCAGCATTTT
TRBJ2-5	.	.	TRBV2	CASSEYRYQETQYF	TGTGCCAGCAGTGAGTACAGGTACCAAGAGACCCAGTACTTC
TRBJ2-1	TRBD1	.	TRBV5-1	CASSLTGGTYNEQFF	TGCGCCAGCAGCTTAACAGGGGGCACCTACAATGAGCAGTTCTTC
TRBJ1-4	TRBD1	once	TRBV6-5	CASRRDRVEEKLFF	TGTGCCAGCAGGCGGGACAGGGTGGAAGAAAAACTGTTTTTT
TRBJ2-3	.	.	TRBV10-1	CASSESIGLAQYF	TGCGCCAGCAGTGAGTCCATCGGTCTCGCGCAGTATTTT
TRBJ1-6	.	once	TRBV5-1	CASSLLADPPSPYSPLHF	TGCGCCAGCAGCTTGTTGGCGGATCCCCCAAGCCCCTATTCACCCCTCCACTTT
TRBJ2-7	TRBD1	once	TRBV6-5	CASSYLQGRSTYF	TGTGCCAGCAGTTACTTACAGGGGAGATCGACGTACTTC
TRBJ1-1	.	.	TRBV4-2	CASKSLKQGVVKAFF	TGTGCCAGCAAATCCCTTAAACAGGGCGTGGTGAAGGCTTTCTTT
TRBJ1-2	.	few	TRBV29-1	CSVRAGGYTF	TGCAGCGTTCGCGCGGGGGGCTACACCTTC
TRBJ2-3	.	.	TRBV10-3	CAAGLSTDTQYF	TGTGCCGCAGGACTTAGCACAGATACGCAGTATTTT
TRBJ2-2	.	.	TRBV9	CASSVGGRSHTGELFF	TGTGCCAGCAGCGTAGGGGGGAGGTCCCACACCGGGGAGCTGTTTTTT
TRBJ2-6	.	.	TRBV14	CASSQVGGGANVLTF	TGTGCCAGCAGCCAAGTCGGTGGTGGGGCCAACGTCCTGACTTTC
TRBJ2-7	.	.	TRBV6-6	CASRRGGRSYEQYF	TGTGCCAGCCGTAGGGGGGGGAGATCCTACGAGCAGTACTTC
TRBJ2-5	.	.	TRBV4-3	CASSQAHRPEETQYF	TGCGCCAGCAGCCAAGCTCACAGGCCTGAAGAGACCCAGTACTTC
TRBJ2-1	TRBD1	once	TRBV7-9	CASSLVVGQGADNEQFF	TGTGCCAGCAGCTTAGTCGTAGGGCAGGGGGCGGATAATGAGCAGTTCTTC
TRBJ2-1	TRBD2	.	TRBV28	CASSLRSLAGGPLREQFF	TGTGCCAGCAGTTTAAGGTCACTAGCGGGGGGGCCGTTGCGCGAGCAGTTCTTC
TRBJ2-3	TRBD2	.	TRBV5-1	CASSALTSVSTDTQYF	TGCGCCAGCAGCGCCCTAACTAGCGTTAGCACAGATACGCAGTATTTT
TRBJ2-2	.	.	TRBV28	CASSLGGGGTGELFF	TGTGCCAGCAGTTTGGGAGGGGGTGGCACCGGGGAGCTGTTTTTT
TRBJ1-4	.	.	TRBV7-9	CASSLALAPTNEKLFF	TGTGCCAGCAGCTTAGCACTTGCGCCAACTAATGAAAAACTGTTTTTT
TRBJ1-1	.	.	TRBV27	CASSSSAVRANTEAFF	TGTGCCAGCAGTTCCTCTGCGGTCAGGGCGAACACTGAAGCTTTCTTT
TRBJ1-3	.	.	TRBV5-1	CASSSREEHGNTIYF	TGCGCCAGCAGCAGTCGAGAGGAACACGGAAACACCATATATTTT
TRBJ2-7	.	.	TRBV5-6	CASSPGWSSYEQYF	TGTGCCAGCAGCCCAGGGTGGAGCTCCTACGAGCAGTACTTC
TRBJ2-3	TRBD2	once	TRBV30	CAWSRAGEGPSTDTQYF	TGTGCCTGGAGTCGGGCGGGAGAGGGCCCTAGCACAGATACGCAGTATTTT
TRBJ1-2	.	.	TRBV6-6	CASRQDSNSNYGYTF	TGTGCCAGCAGGCAGGACAGCAACTCTAACTATGGCTACACCTTC
TRBJ2-7	.	.	TRBV2	CASKETFTNEQYF	TGTGCCAGCAAGGAGACCTTCACGAACGAGCAGTACTTC
TRBJ1-1	.	.	TRBV7-8	CASSLEWRSTEAFF	TGTGCCAGCAGCTTAGAGTGGAGAAGCACTGAAGCTTTCTTT
TRBJ1-1	.	.	TRBV5-1	CASSDTTTGLNTEAFF	TGCGCCAGCAGCGATACCACAACAGGGCTGAACACTGAAGCTTTCTTT
TRBJ1-2	.	.	TRBV7-2	CASSPGRQTGSYGYTF	TGTGCCAGCAGCCCCGGGCGACAAACAGGTTCTTATGGCTACACCTTC
TRBJ2-3	.	.	TRBV20-1	CSARAGDTQYF	TGCAGTGCTAGGGCCGGGGATACGCAGTATTTT
TRBJ2-3	.	.	TRBV25-1	CASSGWREDTQYF	TGTGCCAGCAGTGGTTGGAGGGAAGATACGCAGTATTTT
TRBJ2-5	.	.	TRBV12-5	CASAPPEGTQYF	TGTGCTAGTGCCCCGCCGGAGGGGACCCAGTACTTC
TRBJ2-3	TRBD1	.	TRBV5-1	CASSLDRGRTDTQYF	TGCGCCAGCAGCTTGGACAGGGGGCGGACAGATACGCAGTATTTT
TRBJ1-6	.	.	TRBV27	CASSLEGRNSPLHF	TGTGCCAGCAGTTTAGAGGGTAGGAATTCACCCCTCCACTTT
TRBJ2-3	.	.	TRBV19	CASSSQIGRATDTQYF	TGTGCCAGTAGTTCCCAGATCGGGCGGGCCACAGATACGCAGTATTTT
TRBJ2-5	.	.	TRBV11-3	CASSPVAGSETQYF	TGTGCCAGCAGTCCTGTGGCGGGGTCAGAGACCCAGTACTTC
TRBJ1-1	TRBD1	.	TRBV5-4	CASSLWAGGVTEAFF	TGTGCCAGCAGCTTGTGGGCAGGGGGAGTTACTGAAGCTTTCTTT